This TCR beta chain was retrieved from a study of cytomegalovirus exposure and HLA in healthy donors (dated by TCRdb to about 2017). About the investigation overall: A later analysis indicated that the 90 to 150 validation repertoires were generated on the platform also employed for the 666 repertoires of the first cohort. The study aimed to test whether cataloging public T cell receptors could reveal signatures of past pathogen exposure. Besides the first cohort of roughly 640 subjects, a separate validation cohort made up of 120 or so different subjects was used. To predict cytomegalovirus infection status, the study combined high-throughput TCR immunosequencing, statistical association of individual TCRs with disease status, and machine learning.

As concerns this clone: Its antigen is unknown. No per-base quality is available; no much larger clone lies one base away.

The CDR3 runs 13 amino acids, cysteine and phenylalanine included. Of all the DNA, just the CDR3 is kept, 39 bases in frame from base 1. At the junction V is shortened by 1 base and J by 0 bases, with 4 bases in between. CDR1 and CDR2, per the germline V gene, are SGHTA and FQGNSA. The library was produced with the immunoSEQ multiplex PCR assay. In the authors' own workflow: A statistical classification framework was developed to diagnose cytomegalovirus status using the catalog of TCR beta chain sequences. TCRdb re-hosts the immuneACCESS table, in-frame sequences only. Its copies lack some clones; in the studies checked, an unresolved V gene accounts for under half of them, and the cause for the rest is not known. D and trimming were read from the DNA, whereas the V and J calls and clone size are those reported in that table. Recorded for this sample are some 350,000 clones; 75% to 90% of them occurred a single time. The top ten hold approximately 1.1% of the sample.

The donors belonged to the validation cohort of 120 subjects, which was separate from the roughly 670-subject first cohort. The investigation overall reported the following: Most TCR sequences were observed very rarely across donors, whereas some public TCRs were present in many individuals. All 110 or so repertoires were used to score co-occurrence in the validation cohort in a later analysis, because that analysis had no HLA typing for the cohort. In vitro tests confirmed that three of the cytomegalovirus-associated TCR beta chains recognize cytomegalovirus antigens. Subsequent analysis determined that TCRs grouped into clusters in the first cohort also showed a tendency toward co-occurrence across the 120 or so validation repertoires, and approximately 94% of cluster scores exceeded 0. A total of about 150 TCR beta chains were listed by the study as associated with cytomegalovirus. It was suggested by the authors that the approach could potentially be generalized to other disease states and immunological phenotypes. In both the original and validation cohorts, the classifier was reported to diagnose cytomegalovirus status with high specificity and sensitivity.

The origin of this receptor is a woman aged 25 to 45 in good health and CMV-seropositive. In this chain, TRBV7-2 is recombined with TRBJ2-7; the D gene identity is not certain. Sequencing used PBMCs. The sequence in DNA is TGTGCCAGCAGCTTAGGGGTCTCCTACGAGCAGTACTTC. Translated, it gives CASSLGVSYEQYF.